The sample holds many counts of the clone carrying this T cell receptor (beta chain). The CDR3 is 15 amino acids. Germline lookup yields CDR1 KGHDR and CDR2 SFDVKD. Between the trimmed V and J ends, which lost 3 bases and 2 bases, there was a span of 9 bases. Time point in this sample: patch test 2, 6 weeks after DPC sensitization. Treatment described: therapeutic diphenylcyclopropenone sensitization with weekly scalp DPC. The data originate from a study of human T cells and chemical hapten exposure. TCRdb called the RACE reads again in MiXCR, with one record for every CDR3 protein. The table records approximately 95,000 distinct CDR3 sequences, roughly 11% of them present only once.

The chain joins TRBV24-1 to TRBJ2-2; tentative D call: TRBD1 (6 bases). This clonotype was obtained from a woman aged 40 to 49 with alopecia areata. Some clones in this sample may be carry-over from other donors' samples. The starting material was whole blood, obtained in connection with sensitization to the hapten diphenylcyclopropenone (DPC). The CDR3 DNA follows: TGTGCCACCAGTGATACGGGGACAAACACCGGGGAGCTGTTTTTT. Translated, it gives CATSDTGTNTGELFF.